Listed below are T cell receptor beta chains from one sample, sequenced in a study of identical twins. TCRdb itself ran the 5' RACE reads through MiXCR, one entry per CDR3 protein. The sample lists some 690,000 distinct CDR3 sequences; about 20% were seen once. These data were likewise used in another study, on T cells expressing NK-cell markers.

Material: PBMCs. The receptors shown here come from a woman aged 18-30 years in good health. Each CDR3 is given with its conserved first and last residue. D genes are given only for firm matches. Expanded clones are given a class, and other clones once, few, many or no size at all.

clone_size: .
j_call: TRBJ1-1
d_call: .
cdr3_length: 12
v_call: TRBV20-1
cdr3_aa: CSAHPLNTEAFF
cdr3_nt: TGCAGTGCTCACCCCTTGAACACTGAAGCTTTCTTT

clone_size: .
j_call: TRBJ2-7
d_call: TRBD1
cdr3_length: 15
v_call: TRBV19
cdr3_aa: CASSMSRDRDYEQYF
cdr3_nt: TGTGCCAGTAGTATGAGCCGGGACAGAGACTACGAGCAGTACTTC

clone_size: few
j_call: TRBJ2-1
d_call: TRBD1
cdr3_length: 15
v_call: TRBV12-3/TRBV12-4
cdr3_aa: CASSRTGTGSNEQFF
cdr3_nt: TGTGCCAGCAGCCGTACCGGGACAGGGTCGAATGAGCAGTTCTTC

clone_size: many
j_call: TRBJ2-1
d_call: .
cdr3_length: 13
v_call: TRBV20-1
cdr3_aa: CSASDVTYNEQFF
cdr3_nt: TGCAGTGCTAGTGACGTTACCTACAATGAGCAGTTCTTC

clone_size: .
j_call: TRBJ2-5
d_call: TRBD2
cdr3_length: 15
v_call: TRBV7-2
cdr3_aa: CASSLDGRGGETQYF
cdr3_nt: TGTGCCAGCAGCTTAGACGGGAGGGGAGGAGAGACCCAGTACTTC

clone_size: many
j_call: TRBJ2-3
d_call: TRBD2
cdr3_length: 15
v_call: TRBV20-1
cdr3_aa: CSARPSGGGTDTQYF
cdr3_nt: TGCAGTGCTCGCCCGAGCGGGGGGGGCACAGATACGCAGTATTTT

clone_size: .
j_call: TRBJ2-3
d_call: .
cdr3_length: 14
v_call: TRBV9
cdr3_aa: CASSPFSLADTQYF
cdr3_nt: TGTGCCAGCAGCCCCTTTAGCCTCGCAGATACGCAGTATTTT

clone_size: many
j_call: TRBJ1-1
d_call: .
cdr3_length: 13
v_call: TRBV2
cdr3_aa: CASKGRGGAEAFF
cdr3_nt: TGTGCCAGCAAGGGCAGGGGAGGGGCTGAAGCTTTCTTT

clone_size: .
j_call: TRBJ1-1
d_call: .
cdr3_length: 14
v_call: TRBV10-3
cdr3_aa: CAISEIGGQTEAFF
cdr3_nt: TGTGCCATCAGTGAGATCGGGGGGCAGACTGAAGCTTTCTTT

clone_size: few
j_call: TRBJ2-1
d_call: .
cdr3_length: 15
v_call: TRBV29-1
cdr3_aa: CSVYGAESSYNEQFF
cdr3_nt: TGCAGCGTTTACGGGGCAGAGAGCTCCTACAATGAGCAGTTCTTC

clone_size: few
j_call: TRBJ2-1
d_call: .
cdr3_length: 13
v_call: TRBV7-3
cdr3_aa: CASSASKDNEQFF
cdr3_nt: TGTGCCAGCAGCGCTAGCAAGGACAATGAGCAGTTCTTC

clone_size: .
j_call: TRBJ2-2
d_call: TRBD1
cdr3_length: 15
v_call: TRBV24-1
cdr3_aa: CATSEDRGPTGELFF
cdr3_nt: TGTGCCACCAGTGAAGACAGGGGGCCCACCGGGGAGCTGTTTTTT

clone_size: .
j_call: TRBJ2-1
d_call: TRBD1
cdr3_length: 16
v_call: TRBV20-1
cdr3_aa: CSASPQGPGPYNEQFF
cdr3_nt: TGCAGTGCTAGCCCACAGGGGCCGGGCCCTTACAATGAGCAGTTCTTC

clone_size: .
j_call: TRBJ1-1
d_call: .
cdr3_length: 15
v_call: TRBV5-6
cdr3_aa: CASSSIQTVNTEAFF
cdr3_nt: TGTGCCAGCAGCTCTATCCAGACAGTGAACACTGAAGCTTTCTTT

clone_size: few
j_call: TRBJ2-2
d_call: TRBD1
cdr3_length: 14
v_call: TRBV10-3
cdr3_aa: CATRDSGNTGELFF
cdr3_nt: TGTGCCACCAGGGACAGCGGAAACACCGGGGAGCTGTTTTTT

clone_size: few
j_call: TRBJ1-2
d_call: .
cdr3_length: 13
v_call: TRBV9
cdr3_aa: CASSVTGLGGYTF
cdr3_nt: TGTGCCAGCAGCGTAACAGGGCTGGGTGGCTACACCTTC

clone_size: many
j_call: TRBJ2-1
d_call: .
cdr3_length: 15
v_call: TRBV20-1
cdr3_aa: CSARPVTDTYNEQFF
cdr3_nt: TGCAGTGCCCGCCCTGTCACGGATACCTACAATGAGCAGTTCTTC

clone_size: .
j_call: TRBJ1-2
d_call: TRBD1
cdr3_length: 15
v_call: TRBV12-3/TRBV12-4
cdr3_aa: CASSLSRGNNYGYTF
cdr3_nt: TGTGCCAGCAGTTTAAGCAGGGGGAATAACTATGGCTACACCTTC

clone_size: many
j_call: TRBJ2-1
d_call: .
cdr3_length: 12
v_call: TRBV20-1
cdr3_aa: CSVKGIYNEQFF
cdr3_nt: TGCAGTGTTAAGGGAATCTACAATGAGCAGTTCTTC

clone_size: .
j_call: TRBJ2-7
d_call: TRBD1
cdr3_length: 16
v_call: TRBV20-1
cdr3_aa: CSARDQGGTMPYEQYF
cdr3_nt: TGCAGTGCTAGAGATCAAGGGGGCACCATGCCCTACGAGCAGTACTTC

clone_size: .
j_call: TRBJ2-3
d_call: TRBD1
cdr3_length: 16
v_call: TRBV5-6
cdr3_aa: CASSLGQGPSTDTQYF
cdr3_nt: TGTGCCAGCAGCTTGGGACAGGGGCCAAGCACAGATACGCAGTATTTT

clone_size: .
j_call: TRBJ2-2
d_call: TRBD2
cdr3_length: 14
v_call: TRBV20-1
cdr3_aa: CSGSGALNTGELFF
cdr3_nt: TGCAGTGGGAGCGGGGCTCTGAACACCGGGGAGCTGTTTTTT

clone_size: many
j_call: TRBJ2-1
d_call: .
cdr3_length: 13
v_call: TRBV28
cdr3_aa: CASTTPPRNEQFF
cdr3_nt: TGTGCCAGCACCACTCCCCCGAGGAATGAGCAGTTCTTC

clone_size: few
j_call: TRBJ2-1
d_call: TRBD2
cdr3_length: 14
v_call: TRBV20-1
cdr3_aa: CSARISGRASEQFF
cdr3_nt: TGCAGTGCTAGAATTAGCGGGAGGGCCAGTGAGCAGTTCTTC

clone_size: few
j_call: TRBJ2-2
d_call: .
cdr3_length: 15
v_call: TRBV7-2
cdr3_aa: CASSQNVGFTGELFF
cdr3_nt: TGTGCCAGCAGCCAAAACGTTGGCTTCACCGGGGAGCTGTTTTTT

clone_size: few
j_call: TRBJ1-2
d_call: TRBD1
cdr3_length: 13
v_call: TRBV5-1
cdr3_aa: CASSLQGAQGYTF
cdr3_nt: TGCGCCAGCAGCTTACAGGGGGCGCAAGGCTACACCTTC

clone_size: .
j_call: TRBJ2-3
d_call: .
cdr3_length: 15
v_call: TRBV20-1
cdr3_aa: CSALKGGILTDTQYF
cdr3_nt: TGCAGTGCTTTAAAAGGGGGGATCCTCACAGATACGCAGTATTTT

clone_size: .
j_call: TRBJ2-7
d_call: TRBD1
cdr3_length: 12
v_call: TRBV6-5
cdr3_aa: CASRDRVHEQYF
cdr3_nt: TGTGCCAGCAGAGACAGGGTCCACGAGCAGTACTTC

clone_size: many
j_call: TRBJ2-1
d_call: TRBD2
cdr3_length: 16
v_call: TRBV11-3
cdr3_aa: CASSPRSSGRRNEQFF
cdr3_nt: TGTGCCAGCAGCCCCCGTTCTAGCGGGAGGCGGAATGAGCAGTTCTTC

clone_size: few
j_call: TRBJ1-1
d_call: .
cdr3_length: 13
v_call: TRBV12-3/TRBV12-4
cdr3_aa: CASSPGVSFEAFF
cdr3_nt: TGTGCCAGCAGCCCGGGGGTGAGCTTCGAAGCTTTCTTT

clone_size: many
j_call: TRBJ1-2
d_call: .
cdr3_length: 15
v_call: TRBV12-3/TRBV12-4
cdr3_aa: CASSLLGASGYGYTF
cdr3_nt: TGTGCCAGCAGTTTACTTGGCGCCTCCGGCTATGGCTACACCTTC

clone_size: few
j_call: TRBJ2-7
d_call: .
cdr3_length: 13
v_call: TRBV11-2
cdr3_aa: CASGGSSTYEQYF
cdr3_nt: TGTGCCAGCGGGGGGTCCAGTACCTACGAGCAGTACTTC

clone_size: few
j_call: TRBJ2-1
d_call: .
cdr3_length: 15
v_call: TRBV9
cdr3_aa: CASSVQSAAVNEQFF
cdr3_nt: TGTGCCAGCAGCGTACAGTCCGCTGCTGTGAATGAGCAGTTCTTC

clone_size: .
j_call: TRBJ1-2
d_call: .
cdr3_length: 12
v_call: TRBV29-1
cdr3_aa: CSVAWTVDGYTF
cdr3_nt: TGCAGCGTTGCCTGGACAGTCGATGGCTACACCTTC

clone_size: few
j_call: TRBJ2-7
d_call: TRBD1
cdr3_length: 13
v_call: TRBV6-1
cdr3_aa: CASSVKGAREQYF
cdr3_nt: TGTGCCAGCAGCGTAAAGGGGGCAAGGGAGCAGTACTTC

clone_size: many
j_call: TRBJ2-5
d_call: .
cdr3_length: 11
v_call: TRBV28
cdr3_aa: CASSSIETQYF
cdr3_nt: TGTGCCAGCAGTTCTATAGAGACCCAGTACTTC

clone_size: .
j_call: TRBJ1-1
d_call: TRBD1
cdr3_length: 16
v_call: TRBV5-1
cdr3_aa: CASSFPGTGPGEEAFF
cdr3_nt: TGCGCCAGCAGCTTCCCAGGGACAGGCCCGGGGGAGGAAGCTTTCTTT

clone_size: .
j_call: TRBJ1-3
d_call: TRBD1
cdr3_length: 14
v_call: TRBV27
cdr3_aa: CASSQGTGGNTIYF
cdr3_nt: TGTGCCAGCAGTCAAGGGACAGGCGGAAACACCATATATTTT

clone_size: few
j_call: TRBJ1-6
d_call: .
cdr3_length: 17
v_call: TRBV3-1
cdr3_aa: CASSLGPSSSYNSPLHF
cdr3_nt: TGTGCCAGCAGCCTAGGACCTTCAAGCTCCTATAATTCACCCCTCCACTTT

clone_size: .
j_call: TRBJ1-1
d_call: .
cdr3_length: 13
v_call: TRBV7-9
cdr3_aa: CASSSVVVTEAFF
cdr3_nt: TGTGCCAGCAGCTCTGTAGTGGTCACTGAAGCTTTCTTT

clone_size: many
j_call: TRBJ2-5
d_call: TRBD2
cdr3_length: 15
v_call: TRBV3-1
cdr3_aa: CASSQGAGVRETQYF
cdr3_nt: TGTGCCAGCAGCCAGGGAGCGGGGGTTAGAGAGACCCAGTACTTC

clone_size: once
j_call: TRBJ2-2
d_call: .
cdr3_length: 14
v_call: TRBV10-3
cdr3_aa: CAICLQEYTGELFF
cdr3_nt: TGTGCCATCTGCCTTCAAGAGTACACCGGGGAGCTGTTTTTT

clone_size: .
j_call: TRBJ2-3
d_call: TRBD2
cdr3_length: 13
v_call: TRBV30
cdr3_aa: CAWSVSGRNTQYF
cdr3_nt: TGTGCCTGGAGTGTAAGCGGGAGGAATACGCAGTATTTT

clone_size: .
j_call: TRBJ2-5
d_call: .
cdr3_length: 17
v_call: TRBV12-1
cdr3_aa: CASSMTSGGLSGETQYF
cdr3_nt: TGTGCCAGCAGTATGACTAGCGGGGGTTTATCTGGAGAGACCCAGTACTTC

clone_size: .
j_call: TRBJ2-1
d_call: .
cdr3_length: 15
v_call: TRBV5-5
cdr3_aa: CASTILLGSYNEQFF
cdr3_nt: TGTGCCAGCACCATATTACTAGGATCCTACAATGAGCAGTTCTTC

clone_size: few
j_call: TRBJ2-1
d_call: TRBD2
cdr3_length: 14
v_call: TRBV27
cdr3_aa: CASSSTISGGQQFF
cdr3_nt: TGTGCCAGCAGTTCCACGATTAGCGGGGGTCAGCAGTTCTTC

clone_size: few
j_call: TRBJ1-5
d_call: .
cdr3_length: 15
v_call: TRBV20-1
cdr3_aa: CSARPRGALNMPQHF
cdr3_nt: TGCAGTGCTAGACCGCGGGGGGCGCTTAATATGCCCCAGCATTTT

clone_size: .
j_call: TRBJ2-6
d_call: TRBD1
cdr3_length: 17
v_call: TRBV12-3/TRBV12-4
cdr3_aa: CASSPGQGVSGANVLTF
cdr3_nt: TGTGCCAGCAGTCCGGGACAGGGTGTATCTGGGGCCAACGTCCTGACTTTC

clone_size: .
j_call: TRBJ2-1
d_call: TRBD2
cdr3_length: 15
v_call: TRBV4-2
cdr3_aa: CASSHLAGAHNEQFF
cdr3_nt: TGTGCCAGCAGCCATTTAGCGGGGGCCCACAATGAGCAGTTCTTC

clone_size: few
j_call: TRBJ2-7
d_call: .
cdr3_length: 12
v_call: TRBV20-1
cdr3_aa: CSAIHRAYEQYF
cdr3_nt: TGCAGTGCTATACACAGAGCCTACGAGCAGTACTTC

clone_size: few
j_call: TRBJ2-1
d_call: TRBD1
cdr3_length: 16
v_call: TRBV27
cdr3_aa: CASTKIAAGQVNEQFF
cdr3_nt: TGTGCCAGCACCAAAATAGCGGCGGGACAGGTCAATGAGCAGTTCTTC

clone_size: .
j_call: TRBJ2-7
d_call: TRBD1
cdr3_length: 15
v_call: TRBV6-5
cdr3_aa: CASSSNRGLNYEQYF
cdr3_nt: TGTGCCAGCAGTTCAAACAGGGGGCTTAACTACGAGCAGTACTTC

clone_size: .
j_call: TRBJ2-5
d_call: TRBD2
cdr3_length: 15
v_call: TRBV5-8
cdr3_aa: CASSQGLAGFRTQYF
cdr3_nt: TGTGCCAGCAGCCAAGGACTAGCGGGGTTTAGGACCCAGTACTTC

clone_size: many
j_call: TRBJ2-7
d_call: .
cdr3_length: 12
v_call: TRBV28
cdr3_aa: CASSSLLSEQYF
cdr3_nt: TGTGCCAGCAGTTCACTTCTGAGCGAGCAGTACTTC

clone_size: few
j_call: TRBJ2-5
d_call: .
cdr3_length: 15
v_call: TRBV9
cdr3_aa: CASSAFVSPGETQYF
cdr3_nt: TGTGCCAGCAGCGCCTTCGTGAGCCCGGGGGAGACCCAGTACTTC

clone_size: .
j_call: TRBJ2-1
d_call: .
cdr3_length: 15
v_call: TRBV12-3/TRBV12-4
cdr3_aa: CASSSGGVTANEQFF
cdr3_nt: TGTGCCAGCAGTTCGGGCGGGGTTACGGCCAATGAGCAGTTCTTC

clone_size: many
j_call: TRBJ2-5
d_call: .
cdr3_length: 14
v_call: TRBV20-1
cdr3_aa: CSARDGLALLTQYF
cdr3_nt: TGCAGTGCTAGAGATGGCCTAGCCCTCCTGACCCAGTACTTC

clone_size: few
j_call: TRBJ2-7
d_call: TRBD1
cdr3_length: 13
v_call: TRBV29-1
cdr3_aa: CSAEDRGAYEQYF
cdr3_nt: TGCAGCGCCGAGGACAGGGGAGCCTACGAGCAGTACTTC

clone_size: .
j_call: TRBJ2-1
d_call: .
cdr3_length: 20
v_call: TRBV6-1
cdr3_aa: CASSEVPGNLIRRGYNEQFF
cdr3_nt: TGTGCCAGCAGTGAAGTCCCCGGGAACTTAATACGTCGCGGCTACAATGAGCAGTTCTTC

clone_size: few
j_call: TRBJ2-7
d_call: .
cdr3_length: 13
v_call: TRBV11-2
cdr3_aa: CASSPVLGDEQYF
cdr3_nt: TGTGCCAGCAGCCCCGTTTTGGGAGACGAGCAGTACTTC